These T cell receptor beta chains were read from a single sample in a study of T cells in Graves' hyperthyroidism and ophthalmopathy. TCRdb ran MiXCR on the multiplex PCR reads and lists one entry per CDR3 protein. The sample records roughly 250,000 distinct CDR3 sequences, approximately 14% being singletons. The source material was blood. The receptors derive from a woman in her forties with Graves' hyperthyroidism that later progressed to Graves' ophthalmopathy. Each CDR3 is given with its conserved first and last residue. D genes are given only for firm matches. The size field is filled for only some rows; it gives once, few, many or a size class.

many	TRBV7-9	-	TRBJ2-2	TGTGCCAGCAGCACTCAGGGGACGAACACCGGGGAGCTGTTTTTT	CASSTQGTNTGELFF
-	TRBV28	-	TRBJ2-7	TGTGCCAGCAGGGACTTTCGCTCCTACGAGCAGTACTTC	CASRDFRSYEQYF
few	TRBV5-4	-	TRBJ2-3	TGTGCCAGCAGCTTTTATGAGCGGGTTAGCACAGATACGCAGTATTTT	CASSFYERVSTDTQYF
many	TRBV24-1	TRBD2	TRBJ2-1	TGTGCCACCCGAGGGACTAGCGGGAGAACCGAGCAGTTCTTC	CATRGTSGRTEQFF
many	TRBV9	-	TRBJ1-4	TGTGCCAGCAGCCCCTTCGGACGGACGGGTGAAAAACTGTTTTTT	CASSPFGRTGEKLFF
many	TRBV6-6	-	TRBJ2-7	TGTGCCAGCAGTTACGAAGGGCAGTCTTACGAGCAGTACTTC	CASSYEGQSYEQYF
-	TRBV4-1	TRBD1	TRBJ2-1	TGCGCCAGCAGCCATTACACCGGGACAGGGACCTACGAGCAGTTCTTC	CASSHYTGTGTYEQFF
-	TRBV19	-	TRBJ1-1	TGTGCCAGTAGGGCCGGGCCGGCGAACACTGAAGCTTTCTTT	CASRAGPANTEAFF
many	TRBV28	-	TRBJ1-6	TGTGCCACCCTTACTTCCGGCGGTTCACCCCTCCACTTT	CATLTSGGSPLHF
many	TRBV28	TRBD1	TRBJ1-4	TGTGCCAGCAGTCGGACAGGGGGCGATGAAAAACTGTTTTTT	CASSRTGGDEKLFF
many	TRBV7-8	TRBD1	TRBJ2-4	TGTGCCAGCAGCCGGAGGACAGGGAAAAACATTCAGTACTTC	CASSRRTGKNIQYF
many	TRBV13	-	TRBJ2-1	TGTGCCAGCAGCTTAATGGCGGGACGGGTTTACAATGAGCAGTTCTTC	CASSLMAGRVYNEQFF
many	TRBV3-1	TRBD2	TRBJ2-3	TGTGCCAGCAGCCTTAGCGGGAGTCTCACAGATACGCAGTATTTT	CASSLSGSLTDTQYF
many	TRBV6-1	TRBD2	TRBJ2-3	TGTGCCAGCAGTGATAGCGGGATTAGTGCGGATACGCAGTATTTT	CASSDSGISADTQYF
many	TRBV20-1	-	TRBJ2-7	TGCAGTGCTAGAGATTTGGGGACCGAGCAGTACTTC	CSARDLGTEQYF
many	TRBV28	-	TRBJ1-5	TGTGCCAGCAGTTTGGCAGGGGCTAGCAATCAGCCCCAGCATTTT	CASSLAGASNQPQHF
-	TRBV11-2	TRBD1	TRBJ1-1	TGTGCCAGCAGCTTCCCCGGGACAGGGGCCACTGAAGCTTTCTTT	CASSFPGTGATEAFF
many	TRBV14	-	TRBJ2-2	TGTGCCAGCAGCCATTCTAGTTTTAACACCGGGGAGCTGTTTTTT	CASSHSSFNTGELFF
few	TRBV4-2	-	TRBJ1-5	TGTGCCAGCAGCCATCTCAATCAGCCCCAGCATTTT	CASSHLNQPQHF
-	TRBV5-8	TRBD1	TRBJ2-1	TGTGCCAGCAGCTCCGGGGGACAGGCCCCGGAGCAGTTCTTC	CASSSGGQAPEQFF